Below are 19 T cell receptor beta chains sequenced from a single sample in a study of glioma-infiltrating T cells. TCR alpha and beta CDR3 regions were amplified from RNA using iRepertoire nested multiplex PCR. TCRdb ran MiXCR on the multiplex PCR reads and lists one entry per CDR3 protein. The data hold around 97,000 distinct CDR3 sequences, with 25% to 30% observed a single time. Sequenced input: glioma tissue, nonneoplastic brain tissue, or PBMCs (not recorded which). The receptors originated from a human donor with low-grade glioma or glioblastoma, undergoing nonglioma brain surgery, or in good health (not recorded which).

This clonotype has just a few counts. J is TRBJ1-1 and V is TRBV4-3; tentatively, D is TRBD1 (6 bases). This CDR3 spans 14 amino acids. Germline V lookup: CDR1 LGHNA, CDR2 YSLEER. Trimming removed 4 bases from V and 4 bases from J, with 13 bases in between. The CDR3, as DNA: TGCGCCAGCAGCCCGGGGGCGGGGGGCACTGAAGCTTTCTTT. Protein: CASSPGAGGTEAFF.

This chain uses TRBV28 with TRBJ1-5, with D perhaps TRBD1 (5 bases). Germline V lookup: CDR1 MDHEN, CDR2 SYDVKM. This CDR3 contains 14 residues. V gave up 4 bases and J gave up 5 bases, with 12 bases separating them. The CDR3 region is CASSWGVGDQPQHF. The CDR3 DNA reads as TGTGCCAGCAGTTGGGGGGTAGGGGATCAGCCCCAGCATTTT. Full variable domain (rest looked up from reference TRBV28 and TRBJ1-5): DVKVTQSSRYLVKRTGEKVFLECVQDMDHENMFWYRQDPGLGLRLIYFSYDVKMKEKGDIPEGYSVSREKKERFSLILESASTNQTSMYLCASSWGVGDQPQHFGDGTRLSIL.

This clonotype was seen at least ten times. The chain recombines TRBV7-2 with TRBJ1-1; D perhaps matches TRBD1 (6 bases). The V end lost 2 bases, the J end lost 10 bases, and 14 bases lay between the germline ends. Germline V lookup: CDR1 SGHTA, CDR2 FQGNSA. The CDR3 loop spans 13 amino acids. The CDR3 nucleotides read TGTGCCAGCAGCTTAACCGGGGGGGCGGGAGCTTTCTTT. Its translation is CASSLTGGAGAFF.

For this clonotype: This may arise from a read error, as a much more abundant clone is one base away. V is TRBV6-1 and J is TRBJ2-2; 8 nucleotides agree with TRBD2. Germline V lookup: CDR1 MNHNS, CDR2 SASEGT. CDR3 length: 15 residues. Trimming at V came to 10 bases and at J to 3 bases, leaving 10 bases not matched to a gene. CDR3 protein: CAIYIAGPYTGELFF. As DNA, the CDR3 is TGTGCCATTTATATAGCGGGACCCTACACCGGGGAGCTGTTTTTT.

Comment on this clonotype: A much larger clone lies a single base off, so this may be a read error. The CDR3 DNA is TGTGCCAGCAGCCGAGTAGGTGGCACTGGAGCTTTCTTT. It encodes CASSRVGGTGAFF. The rearrangement uses TRBV14 and TRBJ1-1; D is ambiguous. The CDR3 loop spans 13 amino acids. Germline V CDR1 and CDR2: SGHDN, FVKESK.

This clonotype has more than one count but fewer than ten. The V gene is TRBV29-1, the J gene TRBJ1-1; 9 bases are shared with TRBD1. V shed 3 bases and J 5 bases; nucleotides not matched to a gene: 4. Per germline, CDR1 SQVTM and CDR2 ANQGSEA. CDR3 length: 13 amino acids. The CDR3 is CSVDWGQGTEAFF. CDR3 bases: TGCAGCGTTGATTGGGGACAGGGAACTGAAGCTTTCTTT.

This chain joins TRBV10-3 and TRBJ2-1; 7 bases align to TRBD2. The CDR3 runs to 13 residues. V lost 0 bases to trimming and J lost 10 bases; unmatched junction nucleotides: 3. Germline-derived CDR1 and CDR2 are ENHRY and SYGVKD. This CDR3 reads CAISESPGGEQFF. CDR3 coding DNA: TGTGCCATCAGTGAGTCCCCCGGGGGGGAGCAGTTCTTC.

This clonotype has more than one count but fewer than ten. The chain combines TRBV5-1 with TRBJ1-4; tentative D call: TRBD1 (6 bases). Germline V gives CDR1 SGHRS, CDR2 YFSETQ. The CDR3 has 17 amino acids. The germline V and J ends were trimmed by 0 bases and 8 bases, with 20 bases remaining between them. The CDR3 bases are TGCGCCAGCAGCTTGGACAGGGTTGGACCTTTAAGCGAAAAACTGTTTTTT. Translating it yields CASSLDRVGPLSEKLFF.

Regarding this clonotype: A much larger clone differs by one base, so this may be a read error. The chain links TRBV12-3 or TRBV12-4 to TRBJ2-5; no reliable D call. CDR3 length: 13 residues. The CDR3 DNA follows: TGTGACAGCAGTTTATCCAGGTTAGAGACCCAGTACTTC. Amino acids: CDSSLSRLETQYF.

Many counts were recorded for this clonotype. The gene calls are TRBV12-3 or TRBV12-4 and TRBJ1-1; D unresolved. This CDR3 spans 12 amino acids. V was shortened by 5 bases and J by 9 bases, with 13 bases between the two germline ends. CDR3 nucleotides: TGTGCCAGCAGTGCCATATCGCTCAAAGCTTTCTTT. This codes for CASSAISLKAFF.

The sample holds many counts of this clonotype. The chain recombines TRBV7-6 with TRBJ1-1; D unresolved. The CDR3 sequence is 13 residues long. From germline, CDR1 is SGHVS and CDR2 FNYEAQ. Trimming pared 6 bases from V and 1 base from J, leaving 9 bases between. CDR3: CASRSQANTEAFF. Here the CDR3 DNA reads TGTGCCAGCAGGTCCCAAGCGAACACTGAAGCTTTCTTT. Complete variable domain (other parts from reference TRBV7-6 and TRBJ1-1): GAGVSQSPRYKVTKRGQDVALRCDPISGHVSLYWYRQALGQGPEFLTYFNYEAQQDKSGLPNDRFSAERPEGSISTLTIQRTEQRDSAMYRCASRSQANTEAFFGQGTRLTVV.

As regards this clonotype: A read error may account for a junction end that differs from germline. In DNA, the CDR3 is TGTGCCAGCAGTTTGGTCCAGGGTGAAGGTTTCTTT. Residues: CASSLVQGEGFF. The rearrangement links TRBV12-3 or TRBV12-4 to TRBJ1-1, with D possibly matching TRBD1 (5 bases). The CDR3 length is 12 residues.

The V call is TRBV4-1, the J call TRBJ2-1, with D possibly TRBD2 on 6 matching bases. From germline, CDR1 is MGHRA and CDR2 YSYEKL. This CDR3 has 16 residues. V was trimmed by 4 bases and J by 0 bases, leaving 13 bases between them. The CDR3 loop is CASSRPLANSYNEQFF. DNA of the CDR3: TGCGCCAGCAGCCGCCCCCTAGCGAACTCCTACAATGAGCAGTTCTTC.

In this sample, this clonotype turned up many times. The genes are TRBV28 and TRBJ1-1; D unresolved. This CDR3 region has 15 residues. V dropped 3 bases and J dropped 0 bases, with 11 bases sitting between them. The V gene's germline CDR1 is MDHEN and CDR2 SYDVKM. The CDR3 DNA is TGTGCCAGCAGTTTCGCCGGGAACATGAACACTGAAGCTTTCTTT. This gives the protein CASSFAGNMNTEAFF.

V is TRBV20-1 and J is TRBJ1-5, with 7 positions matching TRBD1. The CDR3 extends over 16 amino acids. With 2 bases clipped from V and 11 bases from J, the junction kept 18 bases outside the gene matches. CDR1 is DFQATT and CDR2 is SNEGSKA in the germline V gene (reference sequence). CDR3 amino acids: CSARKKGQTALSAQHF. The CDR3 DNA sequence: TGCAGTGCTAGAAAGAAGGGACAGACAGCACTTTCAGCCCAGCATTTT.

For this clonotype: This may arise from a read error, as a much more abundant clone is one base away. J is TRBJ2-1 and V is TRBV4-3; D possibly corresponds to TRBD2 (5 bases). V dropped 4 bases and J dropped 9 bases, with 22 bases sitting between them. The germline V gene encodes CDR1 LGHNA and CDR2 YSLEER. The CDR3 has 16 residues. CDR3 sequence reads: CASSRHTWTLEGEQFF. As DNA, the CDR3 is TGCGCCAGCAGCCGTCATACCTGGACTCTAGAGGGTGAGCAGTTCTTC.

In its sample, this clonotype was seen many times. CDR3 residues: CASSLDGGQIHGFF. CDR3 bases: TGTGCCAGCAGCTTAGACGGGGGACAGATACATGGTTTCTTT. The chain has TRBV7-2 and TRBJ1-1, with TRBD1 identical over 7 bases. With 1 base clipped from V and 13 bases from J, the junction kept 12 bases outside the gene matches. Germline V gives CDR1 SGHTA, CDR2 FQGNSA. CDR3 length: 14 residues.

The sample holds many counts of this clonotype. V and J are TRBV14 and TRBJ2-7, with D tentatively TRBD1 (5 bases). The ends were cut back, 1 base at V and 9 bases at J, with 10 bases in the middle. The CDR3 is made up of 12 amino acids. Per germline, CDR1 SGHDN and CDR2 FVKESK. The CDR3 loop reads CASSQASGRQYF. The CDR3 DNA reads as TGTGCCAGCAGCCAAGCGTCAGGGCGGCAGTACTTC.

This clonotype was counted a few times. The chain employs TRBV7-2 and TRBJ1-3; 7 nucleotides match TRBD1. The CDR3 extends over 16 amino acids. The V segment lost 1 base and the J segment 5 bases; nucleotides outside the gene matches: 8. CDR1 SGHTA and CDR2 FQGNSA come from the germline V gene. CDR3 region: CASSLDLGQPRNTIYF. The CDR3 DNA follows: TGTGCCAGCAGCTTAGATTTGGGACAGCCAAGAAACACCATATATTTT. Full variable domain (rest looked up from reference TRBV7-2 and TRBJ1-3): GAGVSQSPSNKVTEKGKDVELRCDPISGHTALYWYRQSLGQGLEFLIYFQGNSAPDKSGLPSDRFSAERTGGSVSTLTIQRTQQEDSAVYLCASSLDLGQPRNTIYFGEGSWLTVV.